This entry lists 31 T cell receptor beta chains sequenced from one sample in a study of CD8 T cells in ankylosing spondylitis. Using its own MiXCR run on the 5' RACE reads, TCRdb lists one record per CDR3 protein. Of 250,000 to 350,000 distinct CDR3 sequences listed, 20% are singletons. Sequencing was done on a sample of blood, either unsorted or a sorted T cell fraction (not recorded which). All receptors come from a male donor with ankylosing spondylitis or in good health (not recorded which).

The V call is TRBV24-1, the J call TRBJ2-1; TRBD1 matches at 7 bases. Trimming at V came to 3 bases and at J to 1 base, leaving 8 bases not matched to a gene. This CDR3 has 17 residues. The V gene's germline CDR1 is KGHDR and CDR2 SFDVKD. The CDR3 protein is CATSDPRTGGSYNEQFF. The CDR3 bases are TGTGCCACCAGTGATCCCCGGACAGGTGGGTCCTACAATGAGCAGTTCTTC.

This chain's CDR3 is CASSLTGSGGSDTQYF. As DNA, the CDR3 is TGCGCCAGCAGCTTAACGGGCAGCGGGGGTTCAGATACGCAGTATTTT. The rearrangement links TRBV5-1 to TRBJ2-3; 8 bases are a match to TRBD2. The trim removed 2 bases at V and 4 bases at J, leaving 9 bases unmatched. The germline CDR1 and CDR2 sequences are SGHRS and YFSETQ. This CDR3 has 16 residues.

As DNA, the CDR3 is TGTGCCAGCAGGGCAGGGGCGAACACCGGGGAGCTGTTTTTT. Encoded protein: CASRAGANTGELFF. The V call is TRBV6-1, the J call TRBJ2-2; tentatively, D is TRBD1 (6 bases). The CDR3 is 14 amino acids. Germline V CDR1 and CDR2: MNHNS, SASEGT. Trimming removed 6 bases from V and 0 bases from J, with 8 bases in between.

This clonotype has only a few counts. The rearrangement joins TRBV6-6 to TRBJ2-7, with D tentatively TRBD1 (6 bases). The CDR3 contains 13 residues. V was shortened by 7 bases and J by 2 bases, with 12 bases between the two germline ends. The V gene's germline CDR1 is MNHNY and CDR2 SVGAGI (reference sequence). The CDR3 sequence: CASNFDRTYEQYV. For the CDR3, the DNA is TGTGCCAGCAATTTCGACAGGACCTACGAGCAGTACGTC.

Of note for this clonotype: Possible read error: a much larger clone is one base away. This chain uses TRBV15 with TRBJ1-1; D unresolved. Germline V CDR1 and CDR2: LNHNV, YYDKDF (reference sequence). CDR3 length equals 12 residues. This chain's CDR3 is CAASFLGTEAFF. The CDR3 DNA follows: TGTGCCGCCAGCTTTTTGGGCACTGAAGCTTTCTTT.

This clonotype was found many times. V and J are TRBV6-5 and TRBJ1-5; D unresolved. Trimming stripped 2 bases from V and 0 bases from J, with 2 bases between. The germline V gene encodes CDR1 MNHEY and CDR2 SVGAGI. This CDR3 region has 13 residues. The CDR3 DNA reads as TGTGCCAGCAGTTACAATAGCAATCAGCCCCAGCATTTT. This codes for CASSYNSNQPQHF.

This clonotype was observed many times. This chain connects TRBV6-1 to TRBJ1-3; D may be TRBD1 (6 bases). Germline V gene lookup returns CDR1 MNHNS and CDR2 SASEGT. The CDR3 length is 15 residues. V was clipped by 6 bases and J by 0 bases, with 12 bases between them. The CDR3: CASSHPTGSGNTIYF. DNA of the CDR3: TGTGCCAGCAGCCACCCGACAGGCTCTGGAAACACCATATATTTT.

This clonotype appeared a few times. This chain connects TRBV11-2 to TRBJ2-1; possibly TRBD1 or TRBD2 for D (5 bases each). CDR3 length equals 16 residues. The V gene lost 4 bases and the J gene lost 0 bases, with 13 bases spanning the gap. CDR1 is SGHAT, CDR2 FQNNGV, per germline. The CDR3 loop reads CASSSPGRRSYNEQFF. As DNA, the CDR3 is TGTGCCAGCAGCTCACCGGGACGCCGCTCCTACAATGAGCAGTTCTTC. Combining the CDR3 with reference TRBV11-2 and TRBJ2-1 gives the whole variable domain EAGVAQSPRYKIIEKRQSVAFWCNPISGHATLYWYQQILGQGPKLLIQFQNNGVVDDSQLPKDRFSAERLKGVDSTLKIQPAKLEDSAVYLCASSSPGRRSYNEQFFGPGTRLTVL.

This clonotype turned up a few times. The rearrangement uses TRBV5-1 and TRBJ1-4; TRBD1 might be the D (5 bases). Germline V gene sequence: CDR1 SGHRS, CDR2 YFSETQ. The CDR3 runs 13 residues. V was trimmed by 7 bases and J by 4 bases, leaving 11 bases between them. The CDR3, as DNA: TGCGCCAGCCGTAGGGGCATTAATGAAAAACTGTTTTTT. Translating it yields CASRRGINEKLFF.

The genes are TRBV28 and TRBJ1-4, with unresolved D. V lost 4 bases to trimming and J lost 11 bases, with 11 bases between them. Germline V gives CDR1 MDHEN, CDR2 SYDVKM. This CDR3 contains 12 residues. The CDR3 loop is CASSSSAGKLFF. CDR3 sequence (DNA): TGTGCCAGCAGTTCGTCCGCGGGGAAACTGTTTTTT.

Ten or more counts support this clonotype. This CDR3 reads CASSVGGSQNTQYF. The CDR3 DNA is TGTGCCAGCAGCGTAGGCGGCAGCCAAAATACGCAGTATTTT. The genes are TRBV9 and TRBJ2-3, with D hard to call. The V gene's germline CDR1 is SGDLS and CDR2 YYNGEE. The V end was cut by 0 bases, the J end by 7 bases, with 12 bases between. The CDR3 runs 14 residues. The whole variable domain, remainder taken from reference TRBV9 and TRBJ2-3, is DSGVTQTPKHLITATGQRVTLRCSPRSGDLSVYWYQQSLDQGLQFLIQYYNGEERAKGNILERFSAQQFPDLHSELNLSSLELGDSALYFCASSVGGSQNTQYFGPGTRLTVL.

The V gene is TRBV3-1, the J gene TRBJ2-1, with 8 bases matching TRBD2. The J segment lost 6 bases and the V segment lost 3 bases, leaving 10 bases of the junction unmatched. This CDR3 is built from 16 residues. Germline assignment: CDR1 LGHDT and CDR2 YNNKEL (reference sequence). The CDR3 spells CASSQIAGRRSNEQFF. In DNA, the CDR3 is TGTGCCAGCAGCCAGATAGCGGGAAGGAGATCCAATGAGCAGTTCTTC.

This clonotype was detected only a few times. This chain uses TRBV12-3 or TRBV12-4 with TRBJ1-5; the D gene is possibly TRBD1 (5 bases). The CDR3 runs to 13 residues. The V gene lost 3 bases and the J gene lost 7 bases, with 10 bases spanning the gap. The CDR3 DNA follows: TGTGCCAGCAGTTTGACAGAGGGACAGCCCCAGCATTTT. Translation gives CASSLTEGQPQHF.

This clonotype appeared a few times. The CDR3 protein is CASSQDRRGPSYNEQFF. For the CDR3, the DNA is TGTGCCAGCAGCCAAGACCGGCGGGGCCCCTCCTACAATGAGCAGTTCTTC. This chain links TRBV3-1 with TRBJ2-1; D possibly corresponds to TRBD2 (6 bases). V dropped 0 bases and J dropped 0 bases, with 12 bases sitting between them. Germline loops: CDR1 LGHDT, CDR2 YNNKEL (reference sequence). The CDR3 is made up of 17 amino acids.

This clonotype was seen only a few times. V and J are TRBV7-2 and TRBJ2-1; 7 bases agree with TRBD2. With V trimmed by 0 bases and J by 9 bases, 8 bases remained unmatched. Germline-derived CDR1 and CDR2 are SGHTA and FQGNSA. The CDR3 consists of 15 residues. For the CDR3, the DNA is TGTGCCAGCAGCTTAGCGGGGAGGGCCGCTGGTGAGCAGTTCTTC. Protein: CASSLAGRAAGEQFF.

This clonotype was seen only a few times. This rearrangement joins TRBV5-1 to TRBJ2-4; no definite D call. The CDR3 runs to 16 residues. CDR1 is SGHRS and CDR2 is YFSETQ in the germline V gene. Trimming removed 0 bases from V and 0 bases from J, with 10 bases in between. CDR3 nucleotide sequence: TGCGCCAGCAGCTTGGGTAGTCGACTAGCCAAAAACATTCAGTACTTC. Amino acid sequence: CASSLGSRLAKNIQYF. The full variable domain, completed using reference TRBV5-1 and TRBJ2-4, is KAGVTQTPRYLIKTRGQQVTLSCSPISGHRSVSWYQQTPGQGLQFLFEYFSETQRNKGNFPGRFSGRQFSNSRSEMNVSTLELGDSALYLCASSLGSRLAKNIQYFGAGTRLSVL.

This clonotype appeared a few times. V is TRBV29-1 and J is TRBJ2-1; the match to TRBD2 covers 7 bases. The CDR3 extends over 12 amino acids. Germline CDR1 SQVTM, CDR2 ANQGSEA. CDR3 DNA sequence: TGCACCTTTGGGACTACCTACAATGAGCAGTTCTTC. Protein: CTFGTTYNEQFF.

This chain connects TRBV11-1 to TRBJ2-2; 8 bases agree with TRBD1. The CDR3 runs to 18 residues. CDR1 and CDR2 (germline): SGHAT, FQDESV (reference sequence). After removal of 5 bases from V and 4 bases from J, the junction contained 15 bases not matched to a gene. The DNA for the CDR3 is TGTGCCAGCAGCCGCGGAGGACAGGGATCGGGAGTCACCGGGGAGCTGTTTTTT. The encoded protein is CASSRGGQGSGVTGELFF.

This clonotype was picked up many times. The chain combines TRBV20-1 with TRBJ1-1; 9 bases agree with TRBD1. Germline trimming cut 6 bases from V and 3 bases from J; bases unmatched to any gene: 2. The germline gives CDR1 DFQATT, CDR2 SNEGSKA (reference sequence). The CDR3 runs 12 residues. Here the CDR3 DNA reads TGCAGTGCGGGACAGGGAGACACTGAAGCTTTCTTT. Translation: CSAGQGDTEAFF.

There are many counts of this clonotype. This chain connects TRBV29-1 to TRBJ2-1; weak D call: TRBD1 (6 bases). The length of the CDR3 is 14 residues. Trimming removed 4 bases at V and 7 bases at J, with 17 bases between. Germline CDR1 is SQVTM and CDR2 is ANQGSEA. The DNA for the CDR3 is TGCAGCGTTGTTTTGCCAGGGGTTATGAATGAGCAGTTCTTC. It specifies CSVVLPGVMNEQFF.

The chain recombines TRBV12-3 or TRBV12-4 with TRBJ2-2, with 7 bases identical to TRBD1. This CDR3 spans 18 amino acids. J lost 0 bases, V lost 5 bases, and 12 bases had no gene match. CDR3 loop: CASSQGDLRFANTGELFF. DNA of the CDR3: TGTGCCAGCAGTCAGGGGGACCTCCGGTTCGCGAACACCGGGGAGCTGTTTTTT.

This clonotype was seen only a few times. The rearrangement joins TRBV7-8 to TRBJ1-4; no reliable D call. This CDR3 region has 16 residues. V lost 5 bases and J 8 bases, leaving 21 bases between the germline ends. The V gene's germline CDR1 is SGHVS and CDR2 FQNEAQ. The DNA of the CDR3 is TGTGCCAGCAGCCCCCAGGCCTACAGAGTAGGGGAAAAACTGTTTTTT. The encoded protein is CASSPQAYRVGEKLFF.

This clonotype was picked up a small number of times. The gene calls are TRBV20-1 and TRBJ2-5, with 7 bases identical to TRBD1. CDR1 DFQATT and CDR2 SNEGSKA come from the germline V gene (reference sequence). The CDR3 totals 14 residues. Losses at the gene ends were 5 bases for V and 4 bases for J; bases not matched to a gene: 10. The CDR3 is CSARRQGNLETQYF. CDR3 nucleotides: TGCAGTGCTCGGAGACAGGGCAACCTAGAGACCCAGTACTTC.

This clonotype occurred many times. V is TRBV12-3 or TRBV12-4 and J is TRBJ2-2; 8 nucleotides match TRBD1. The CDR3 totals 15 residues. Losses at the gene ends were 5 bases for V and 7 bases for J; bases not matched to a gene: 9. The CDR3 bases are TGTGCCAGCAGTGATCCCGGACAGGGCGACGGGGAGCTGTTTTTT. Translating it yields CASSDPGQGDGELFF.

This clonotype appeared a few times. This sequence joins TRBV24-1 and TRBJ1-5; maybe TRBD1 (6 bases). CDR1 KGHDR and CDR2 SFDVKD come from the germline V gene. This CDR3 is built from 14 residues. The V end lost 6 bases, the J end lost 7 bases, and 15 bases lay between the germline ends. The CDR3 sequence: CATSSGAPRQPQHF. For the CDR3, the DNA is TGTGCCACCAGTTCAGGGGCGCCCCGGCAGCCCCAGCATTTT.

CDR3 residues: CATGDRATGELFF. As DNA, the CDR3 is TGTGCCACGGGGGACAGGGCCACCGGGGAGCTGTTTTTT. This chain uses TRBV10-3 with TRBJ2-2, with 9 bases fitting TRBD1. CDR3 length: 13 amino acids. The trim removed 10 bases at V and 4 bases at J, leaving 4 bases unmatched. The germline V gene has CDR1 ENHRY and CDR2 SYGVKD.

The gene calls are TRBV19 and TRBJ1-4; D is undetermined. Looked up from germline, CDR1 is LNHDA and CDR2 is SQIVND (reference sequence). Trimming stripped 7 bases from V and 4 bases from J, with 16 bases between. This CDR3 has 15 residues. CDR3: CASTAMRRINEKLFF. The DNA of the CDR3 is TGTGCCAGTACAGCGATGCGACGGATTAATGAAAAACTGTTTTTT.

This clonotype showed up just a few times. The chain links TRBV27 to TRBJ2-2; TRBD2 agrees at 7 bases. The CDR3 is made up of 17 amino acids. Per germline, CDR1 MNHEY and CDR2 SMNVEV (reference sequence). Losses at the gene ends were 0 bases for V and 4 bases for J; bases not matched to a gene: 8. CDR3 bases: TGTGCCAGCAGTTTATCGAGGACTAGGTCTAGCACCGGGGAGCTGTTTTTT. Translated, it gives CASSLSRTRSSTGELFF.

This clonotype has only a few counts. DNA of the CDR3: TGTGCCAGCAGCCCCACAGGGGGCAATGGCTACACCTTC. Protein sequence: CASSPTGGNGYTF. This chain uses TRBV6-6 with TRBJ1-2; 9 nucleotides align to TRBD1. The germline gives CDR1 MNHNY, CDR2 SVGAGI (reference sequence). The V gene end was trimmed by 6 bases and the J gene end by 6 bases; junction bases not matched to a gene: 5. The CDR3 runs 13 residues.

The chain combines TRBV5-1 with TRBJ1-4, with D hard to call. CDR1 and CDR2 (germline): SGHRS, YFSETQ. Between the trimmed V and J ends, which lost 0 bases and 0 bases, there was a span of 6 bases. This CDR3 comprises 15 residues. CDR3 sequence reads: CASSLVAATNEKLFF. CDR3 in DNA: TGCGCCAGCAGCTTGGTCGCAGCAACTAATGAAAAACTGTTTTTT.

This clonotype was observed a few times. The CDR3 spells CASSLLSDYSNQPQHF. The CDR3 nucleotides are TGTGCCAGCAGTTTATTGAGCGACTATAGCAATCAGCCCCAGCATTTT. The V and J genes are TRBV28 and TRBJ1-5; the D is unclear. The CDR3 runs to 16 residues. Trimming removed 1 base at V and 0 bases at J, with 10 bases between. In germline, CDR1 is MDHEN, CDR2 SYDVKM.